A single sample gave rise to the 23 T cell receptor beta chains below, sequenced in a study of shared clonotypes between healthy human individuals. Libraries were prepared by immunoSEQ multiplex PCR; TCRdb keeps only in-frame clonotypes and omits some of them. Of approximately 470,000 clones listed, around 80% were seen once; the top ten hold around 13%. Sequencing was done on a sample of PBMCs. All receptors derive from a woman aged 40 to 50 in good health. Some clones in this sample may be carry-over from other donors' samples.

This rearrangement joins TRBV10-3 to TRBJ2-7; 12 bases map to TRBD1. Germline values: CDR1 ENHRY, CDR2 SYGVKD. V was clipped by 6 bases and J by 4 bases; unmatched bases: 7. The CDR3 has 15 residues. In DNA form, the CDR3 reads TGTGCCATCAGAGGGACAGGGGGCGCCGAGTACGAGCAGTACTTC. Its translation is CAIRGTGGAEYEQYF.

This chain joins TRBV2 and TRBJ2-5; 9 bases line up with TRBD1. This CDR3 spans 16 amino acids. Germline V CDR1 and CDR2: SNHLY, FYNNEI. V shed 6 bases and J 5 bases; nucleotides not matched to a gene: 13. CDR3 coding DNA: TGTGCCAGCAGGCGAACAGGGGGCCCGGGAGAGGAGACCCAGTACTTC. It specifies CASRRTGGPGEETQYF.

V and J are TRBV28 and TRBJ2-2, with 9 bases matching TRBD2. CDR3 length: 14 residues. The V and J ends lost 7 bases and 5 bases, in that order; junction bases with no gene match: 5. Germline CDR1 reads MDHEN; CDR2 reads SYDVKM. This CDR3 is CASKAGGRTGELFF. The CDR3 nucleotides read TGTGCCAGCAAAGCGGGAGGAAGGACCGGGGAGCTGTTTTTT.

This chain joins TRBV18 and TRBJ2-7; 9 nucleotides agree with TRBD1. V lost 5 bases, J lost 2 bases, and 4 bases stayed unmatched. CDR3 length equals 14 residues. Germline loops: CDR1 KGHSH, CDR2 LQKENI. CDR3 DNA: TGTGCCAGCTCATCCGGGACAGGGACCTACGAGCAGTACTTC. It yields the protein CASSSGTGTYEQYF. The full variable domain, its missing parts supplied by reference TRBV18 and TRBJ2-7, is NAGVMQNPRHLVRRRGQEARLRCSPMKGHSHVYWYRQLPEEGLKFMVYLQKENIIDESGMPKERFSAEFPKEGPSILRIQQVVRGDSAAYFCASSSGTGTYEQYFGPGTRLTVT.

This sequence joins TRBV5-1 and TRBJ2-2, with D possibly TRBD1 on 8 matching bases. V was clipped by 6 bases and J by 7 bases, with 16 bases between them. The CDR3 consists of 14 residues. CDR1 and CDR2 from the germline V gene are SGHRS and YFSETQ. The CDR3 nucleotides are TGCGCCAGCATCAAGGACAGGGAGGGCGGGGAGCTGTTTTTT. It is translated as CASIKDREGGELFF. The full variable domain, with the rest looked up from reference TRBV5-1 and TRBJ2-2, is KAGVTQTPRYLIKTRGQQVTLSCSPISGHRSVSWYQQTPGQGLQFLFEYFSETQRNKGNFPGRFSGRQFSNSRSEMNVSTLELGDSALYLCASIKDREGGELFFGEGSRLTVL.

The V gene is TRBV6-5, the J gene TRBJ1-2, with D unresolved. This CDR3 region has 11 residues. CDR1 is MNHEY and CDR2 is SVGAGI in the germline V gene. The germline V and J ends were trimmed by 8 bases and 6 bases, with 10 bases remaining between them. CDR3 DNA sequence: TGTGCCAGCTTTGCAAACGATGGCTACACCTTC. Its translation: CASFANDGYTF.

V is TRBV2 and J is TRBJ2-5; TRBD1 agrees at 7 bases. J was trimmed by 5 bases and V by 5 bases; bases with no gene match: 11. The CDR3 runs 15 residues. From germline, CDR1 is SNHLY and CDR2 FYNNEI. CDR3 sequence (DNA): TGTGCCAGCAGTCTGGACAGGCCTTACCGGGAGACCCAGTACTTC. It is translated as CASSLDRPYRETQYF. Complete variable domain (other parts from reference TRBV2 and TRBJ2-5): EPEVTQTPSHQVTQMGQEVILRCVPISNHLYFYWYRQILGQKVEFLVSFYNNEISEKSEIFDDQFSVERPDGSNFTLKIRSTKLEDSAMYFCASSLDRPYRETQYFGPGTRLLVL.

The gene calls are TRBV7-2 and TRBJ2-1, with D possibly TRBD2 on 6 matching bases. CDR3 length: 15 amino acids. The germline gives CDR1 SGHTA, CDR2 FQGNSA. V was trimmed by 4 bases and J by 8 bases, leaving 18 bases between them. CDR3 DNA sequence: TGTGCCAGCAGCTACCGGGACTCCCTTATGGATGAGCAGTTCTTC. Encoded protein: CASSYRDSLMDEQFF.

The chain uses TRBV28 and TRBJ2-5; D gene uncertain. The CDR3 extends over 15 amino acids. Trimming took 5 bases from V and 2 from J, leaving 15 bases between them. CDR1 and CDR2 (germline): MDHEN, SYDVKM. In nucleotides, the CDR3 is TGTGCCAGCAGTCCCCCCCTTGGCAGGCAAGAGACCCAGTACTTC. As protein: CASSPPLGRQETQYF. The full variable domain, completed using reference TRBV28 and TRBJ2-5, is DVKVTQSSRYLVKRTGEKVFLECVQDMDHENMFWYRQDPGLGLRLIYFSYDVKMKEKGDIPEGYSVSREKKERFSLILESASTNQTSMYLCASSPPLGRQETQYFGPGTRLLVL.

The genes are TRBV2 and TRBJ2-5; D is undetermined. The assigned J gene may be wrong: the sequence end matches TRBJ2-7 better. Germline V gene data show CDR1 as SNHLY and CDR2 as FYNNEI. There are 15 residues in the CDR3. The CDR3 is CASSEAHGRSYEQYF. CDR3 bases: TGTGCCAGCAGTGAAGCGCACGGGCGCTCCTACGAGCAGTACTTC.

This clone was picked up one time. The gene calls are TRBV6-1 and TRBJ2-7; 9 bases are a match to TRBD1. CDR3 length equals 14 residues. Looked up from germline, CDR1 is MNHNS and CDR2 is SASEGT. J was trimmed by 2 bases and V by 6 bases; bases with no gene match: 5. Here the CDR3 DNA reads TGTGCCAGCAGGCCGGGACAGGGACCCTACGAGCAGTACTTC. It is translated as CASRPGQGPYEQYF.

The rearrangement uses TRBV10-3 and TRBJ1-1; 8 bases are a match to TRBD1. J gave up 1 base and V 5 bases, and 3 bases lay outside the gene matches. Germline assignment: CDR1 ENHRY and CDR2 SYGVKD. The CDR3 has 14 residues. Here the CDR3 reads CAISPDRANTEAFF. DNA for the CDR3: TGTGCCATCAGTCCGGACAGGGCGAACACTGAAGCTTTCTTT.

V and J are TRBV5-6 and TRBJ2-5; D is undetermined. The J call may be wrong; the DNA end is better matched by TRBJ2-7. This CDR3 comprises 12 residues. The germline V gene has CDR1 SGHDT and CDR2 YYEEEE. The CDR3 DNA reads TGTGCCAGCAGCTCATCAGGCTACGAGCAGTACTTC. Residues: CASSSSGYEQYF.

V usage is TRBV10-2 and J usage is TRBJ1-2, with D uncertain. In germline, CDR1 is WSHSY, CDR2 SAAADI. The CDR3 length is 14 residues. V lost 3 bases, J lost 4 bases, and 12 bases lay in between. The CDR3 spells CASSDPDGIYGYTF. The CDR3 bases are TGCGCCAGCAGTGACCCGGACGGAATCTATGGCTACACCTTC.

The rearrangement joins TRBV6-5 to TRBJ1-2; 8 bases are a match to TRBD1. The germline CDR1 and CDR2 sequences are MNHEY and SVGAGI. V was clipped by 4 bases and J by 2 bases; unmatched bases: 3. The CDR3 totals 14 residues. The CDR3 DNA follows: TGTGCCAGCAGTTCGGACAGGGCGAACTATGGCTACACCTTC. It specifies CASSSDRANYGYTF.

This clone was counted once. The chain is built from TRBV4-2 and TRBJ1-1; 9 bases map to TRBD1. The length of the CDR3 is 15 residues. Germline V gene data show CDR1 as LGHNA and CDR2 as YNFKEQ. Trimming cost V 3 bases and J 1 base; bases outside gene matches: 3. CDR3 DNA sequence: TGTGCCAGCAGCCAGGGACAGGGAACGAACACTGAAGCTTTCTTT. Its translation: CASSQGQGTNTEAFF.

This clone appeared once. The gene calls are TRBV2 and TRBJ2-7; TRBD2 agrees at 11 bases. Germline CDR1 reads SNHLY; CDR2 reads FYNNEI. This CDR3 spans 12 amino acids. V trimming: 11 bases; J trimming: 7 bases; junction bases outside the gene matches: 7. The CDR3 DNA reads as TGTGCCGCAACTAGCGGGAGTGTGGAGCAGTACTTC. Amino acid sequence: CAATSGSVEQYF.

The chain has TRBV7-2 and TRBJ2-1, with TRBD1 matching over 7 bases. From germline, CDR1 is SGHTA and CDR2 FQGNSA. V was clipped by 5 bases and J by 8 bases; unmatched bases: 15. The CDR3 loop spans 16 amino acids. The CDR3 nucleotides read TGTGCCAGCAGCCCTCAGACAGGGAAGAAGTTCGATGAGCAGTTCTTC. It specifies CASSPQTGKKFDEQFF.

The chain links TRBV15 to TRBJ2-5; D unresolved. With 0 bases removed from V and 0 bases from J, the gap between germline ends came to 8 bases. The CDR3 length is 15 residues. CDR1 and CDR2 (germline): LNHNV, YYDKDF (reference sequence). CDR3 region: CATSRDTKDQETQYF. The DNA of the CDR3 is TGTGCCACCAGCAGAGATACCAAGGACCAAGAGACCCAGTACTTC.

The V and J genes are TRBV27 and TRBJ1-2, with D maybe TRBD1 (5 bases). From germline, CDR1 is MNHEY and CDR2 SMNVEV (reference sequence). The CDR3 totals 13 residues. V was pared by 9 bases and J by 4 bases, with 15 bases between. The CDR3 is CASGPDKFYGYTF. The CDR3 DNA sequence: TGTGCCAGTGGCCCGGACAAATTCTATGGCTACACCTTC.

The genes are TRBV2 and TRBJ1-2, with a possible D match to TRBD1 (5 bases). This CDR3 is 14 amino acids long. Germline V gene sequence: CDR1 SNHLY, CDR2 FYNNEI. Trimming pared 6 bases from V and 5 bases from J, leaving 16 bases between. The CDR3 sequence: CASRAEGRLYGYTF. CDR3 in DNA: TGTGCCAGCAGGGCAGAGGGGCGTCTGTATGGCTACACCTTC. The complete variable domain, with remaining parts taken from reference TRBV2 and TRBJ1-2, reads EPEVTQTPSHQVTQMGQEVILRCVPISNHLYFYWYRQILGQKVEFLVSFYNNEISEKSEIFDDQFSVERPDGSNFTLKIRSTKLEDSAMYFCASRAEGRLYGYTFGSGTRLTVV.

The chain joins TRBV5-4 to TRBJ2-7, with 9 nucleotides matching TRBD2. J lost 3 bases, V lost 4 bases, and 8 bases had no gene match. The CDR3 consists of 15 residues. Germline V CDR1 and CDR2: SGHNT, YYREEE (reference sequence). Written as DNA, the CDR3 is TGTGCCAGCAGCCATGGCGGGGGGGAGATCTACGAGCAGTACTTC. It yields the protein CASSHGGGEIYEQYF.

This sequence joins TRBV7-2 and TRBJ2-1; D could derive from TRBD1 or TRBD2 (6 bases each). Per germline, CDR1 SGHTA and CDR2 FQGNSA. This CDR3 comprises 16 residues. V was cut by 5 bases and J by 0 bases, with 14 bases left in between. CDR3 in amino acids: CASSRRGDSSYNEQFF. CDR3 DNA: TGTGCCAGCAGCCGTAGGGGGGATAGCTCCTACAATGAGCAGTTCTTC.